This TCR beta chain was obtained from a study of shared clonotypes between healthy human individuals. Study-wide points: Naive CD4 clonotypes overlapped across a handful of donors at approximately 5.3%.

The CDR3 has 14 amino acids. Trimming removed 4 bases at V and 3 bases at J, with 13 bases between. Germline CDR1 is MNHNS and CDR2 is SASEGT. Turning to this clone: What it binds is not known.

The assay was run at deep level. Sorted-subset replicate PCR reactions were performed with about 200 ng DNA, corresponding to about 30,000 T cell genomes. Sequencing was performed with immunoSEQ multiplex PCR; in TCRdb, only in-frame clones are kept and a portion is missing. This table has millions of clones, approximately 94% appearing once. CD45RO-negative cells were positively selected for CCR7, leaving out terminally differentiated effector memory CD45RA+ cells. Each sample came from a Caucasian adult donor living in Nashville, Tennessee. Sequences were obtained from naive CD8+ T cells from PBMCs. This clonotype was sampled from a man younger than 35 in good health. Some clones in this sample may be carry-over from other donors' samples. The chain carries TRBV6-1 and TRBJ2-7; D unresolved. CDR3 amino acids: CASSARYPNYEQYF. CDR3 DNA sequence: TGTGCCAGCAGTGCCCGATATCCCAACTACGAGCAGTACTTC.